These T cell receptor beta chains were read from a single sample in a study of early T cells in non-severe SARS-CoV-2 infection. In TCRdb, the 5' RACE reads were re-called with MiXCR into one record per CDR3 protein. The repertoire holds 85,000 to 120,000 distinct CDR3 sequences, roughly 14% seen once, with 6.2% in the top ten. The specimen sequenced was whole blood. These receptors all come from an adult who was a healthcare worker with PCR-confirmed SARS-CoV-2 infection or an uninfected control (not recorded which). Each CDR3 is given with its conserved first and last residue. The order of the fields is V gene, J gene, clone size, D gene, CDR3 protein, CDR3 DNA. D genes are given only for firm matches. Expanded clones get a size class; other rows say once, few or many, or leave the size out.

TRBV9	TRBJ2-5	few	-	CASSPDTQETQYF	TGTGCCAGCAGCCCGGATACCCAAGAGACCCAGTACTTC
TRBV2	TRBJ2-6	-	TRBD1	CASTPGQGLSGANVLTF	TGTGCCAGCACTCCGGGACAGGGCTTGTCTGGGGCCAACGTCCTGACTTTC
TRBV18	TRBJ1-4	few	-	CASSERAATNEKLFF	TGTGCCAGCTCAGAGCGCGCGGCGACTAATGAAAAACTGTTTTTT
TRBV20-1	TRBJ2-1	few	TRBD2	CSARDPGSGRVEQFF	TGCAGTGCTAGAGATCCTGGTAGCGGGAGGGTGGAGCAGTTCTTC
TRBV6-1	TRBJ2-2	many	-	CASSPKTGELFF	TGTGCCAGCAGCCCCAAAACCGGGGAGCTGTTTTTT
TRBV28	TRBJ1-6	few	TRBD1	CASSLETGRFSPLHF	TGTGCCAGCAGTCTAGAGACAGGGAGGTTTTCACCCCTCCACTTT
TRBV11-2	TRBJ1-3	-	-	CASSLSKTENTIYF	TGTGCCAGCAGCTTATCTAAGACTGAAAACACCATATATTTT
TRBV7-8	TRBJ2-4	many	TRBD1	CASSLVGTGRAKNIQYF	TGTGCCAGCAGCTTAGTCGGGACAGGGAGGGCCAAAAACATTCAGTACTTC
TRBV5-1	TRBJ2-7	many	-	CASSGQLDGGEQYF	TGCGCCAGCAGCGGACAACTAGACGGGGGCGAGCAGTACTTC
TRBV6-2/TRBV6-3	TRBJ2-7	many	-	CASSYSGAPYEQYF	TGTGCCAGCAGTTACTCAGGGGCGCCCTACGAGCAGTACTTC
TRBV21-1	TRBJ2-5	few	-	CASSKRGALVQETQYF	TGTGCCAGCAGCAAAAGGGGGGCCTTGGTCCAAGAGACCCAGTACTTC
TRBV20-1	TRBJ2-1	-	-	CSNLEVTYNEQFF	TGCAGTAACTTGGAGGTAACCTACAATGAGCAGTTCTTC
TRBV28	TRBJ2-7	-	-	CASSFLPEKPGEQYF	TGTGCCAGCAGTTTTCTTCCTGAAAAACCGGGCGAGCAGTACTTC
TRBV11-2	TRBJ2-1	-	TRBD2	CATQRTSGPQFF	TGTGCCACCCAAAGGACTAGCGGTCCACAGTTCTTC
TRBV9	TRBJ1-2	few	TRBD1	CASSVEGTGRLYGYTF	TGTGCCAGCAGCGTAGAAGGGACAGGCCGACTCTATGGCTACACCTTC
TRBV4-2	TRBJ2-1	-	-	CASSQDSGGGANEQFF	TGTGCCAGCAGCCAAGATTCAGGGGGAGGGGCCAATGAGCAGTTCTTC
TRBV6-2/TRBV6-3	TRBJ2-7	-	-	CASSPLLARAYEQYF	TGTGCCAGCAGTCCTCTACTAGCTAGGGCCTACGAGCAGTACTTC
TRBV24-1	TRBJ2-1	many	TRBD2	CATSASGRTNEQFF	TGTGCCACCAGTGCCAGCGGGAGGACAAATGAGCAGTTCTTC
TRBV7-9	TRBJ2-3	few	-	CASSPSRADTQYF	TGTGCCAGCAGCCCCAGTAGGGCCGATACGCAGTATTTT
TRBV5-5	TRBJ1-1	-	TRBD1	CASSLVGAGGGTEAFF	TGTGCCAGCAGCTTGGTTGGGGCAGGGGGCGGCACTGAAGCTTTCTTT
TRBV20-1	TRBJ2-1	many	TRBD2	CSARDRFAYSGRNEQFF	TGCAGTGCTAGAGATCGATTTGCCTATAGCGGGAGAAATGAGCAGTTCTTC
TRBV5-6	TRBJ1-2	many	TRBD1	CASSSLGLGQDYGYTF	TGTGCCAGCAGCTCCCTTGGGCTCGGACAGGACTATGGCTACACCTTC
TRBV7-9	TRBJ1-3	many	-	CASSLLNSGNTIYF	TGTGCCAGCAGCTTATTGAACAGTGGAAACACCATATATTTT
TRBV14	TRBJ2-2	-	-	CASSRQFLNTGELFF	TGTGCCAGCAGCCGACAGTTCCTCAACACCGGGGAGCTGTTTTTT
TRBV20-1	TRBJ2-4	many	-	CSARDIKEGDIQYF	TGCAGTGCTAGAGATATCAAGGAGGGAGACATTCAGTACTTC
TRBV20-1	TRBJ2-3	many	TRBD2	CSAPWTSGRLGDTQYF	TGCAGTGCTCCCTGGACTAGCGGGAGGTTAGGGGATACGCAGTATTTT
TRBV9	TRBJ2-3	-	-	CASSVDSQRTDTQYF	TGTGCCAGCAGCGTAGACTCTCAGCGGACAGATACGCAGTATTTT
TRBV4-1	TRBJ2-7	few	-	CASSQDAEYEQYF	TGCGCCAGCAGCCAAGATGCGGAATACGAGCAGTACTTC
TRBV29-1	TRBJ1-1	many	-	CSAGENTEAFF	TGCAGCGCGGGTGAGAACACTGAAGCTTTCTTT
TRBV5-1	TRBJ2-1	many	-	CASSFTGSNEQFF	TGCGCCAGCAGCTTTACGGGGTCCAATGAGCAGTTCTTC
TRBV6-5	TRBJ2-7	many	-	CASSRGRYEQYF	TGTGCCAGCAGTCGGGGACGCTACGAGCAGTACTTC
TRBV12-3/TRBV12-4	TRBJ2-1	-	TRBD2	CASRIGLAANEQFF	TGTGCCAGCAGAATAGGGCTAGCGGCCAATGAGCAGTTCTTC
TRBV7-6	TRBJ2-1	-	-	CASSYPPRGGNNEQFF	TGTGCCAGCAGCTACCCCCCAAGGGGCGGAAACAATGAGCAGTTCTTC
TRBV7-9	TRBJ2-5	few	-	CASSLRRWETQYF	TGTGCCAGCAGCTTACGCCGGTGGGAGACCCAGTACTTC
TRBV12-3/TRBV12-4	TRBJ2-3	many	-	CASSIQGNTDTQYF	TGTGCCAGCAGTATTCAGGGTAACACAGATACGCAGTATTTT
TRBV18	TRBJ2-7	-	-	CASSPPHGETRYEQYF	TGTGCCAGCTCACCACCTCATGGTGAGACCCGCTACGAGCAGTACTTC
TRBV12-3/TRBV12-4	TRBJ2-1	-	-	CASSPSHEQFF	TGTGCCAGCAGCCCGAGCCATGAGCAGTTCTTC
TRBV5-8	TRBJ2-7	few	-	CASSFPGDEQYF	TGTGCCAGCAGCTTCCCGGGGGACGAGCAGTACTTC
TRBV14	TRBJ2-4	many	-	CASSQVRSIQYF	TGTGCCAGCAGCCAAGTTAGGTCGATTCAGTACTTC
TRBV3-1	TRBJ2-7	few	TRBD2	CASSPTGTRYEQYF	TGTGCCAGCAGCCCGACCGGGACTAGATACGAGCAGTACTTC
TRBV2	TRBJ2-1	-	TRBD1	CASSLDRIAYNEQFF	TGTGCCAGCAGCCTGGACAGGATAGCCTACAATGAGCAGTTCTTC
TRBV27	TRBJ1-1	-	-	CASGLGPYTEAFF	TGTGCCAGCGGTTTAGGACCTTACACTGAAGCTTTCTTT
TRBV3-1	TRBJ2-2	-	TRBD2	CASSQAGLGVGELFF	TGTGCCAGCAGCCAAGCTGGACTAGGCGTAGGGGAGCTGTTTTTT
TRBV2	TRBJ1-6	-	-	CASREATHSPLHF	TGTGCCAGCAGGGAGGCGACTCATTCACCCCTCCACTTT
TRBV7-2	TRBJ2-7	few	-	CASSLENPSDEQYF	TGTGCCAGCAGCTTAGAGAACCCTAGCGACGAGCAGTACTTC
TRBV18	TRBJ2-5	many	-	CASSLQPQLAETQYF	TGTGCCAGCTCACTACAGCCCCAATTGGCGGAGACCCAGTACTTC
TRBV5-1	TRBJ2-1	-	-	CASSLARNEQFF	TGCGCCAGCAGCTTGGCCCGGAATGAGCAGTTCTTC
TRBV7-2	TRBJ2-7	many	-	CASSLPPNEQYF	TGTGCCAGCAGCTTGCCCCCCAACGAGCAGTACTTC
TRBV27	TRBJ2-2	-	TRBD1	CASSLGQAKRELFF	TGTGCCAGCAGTTTGGGACAGGCTAAGCGGGAGCTGTTTTTT
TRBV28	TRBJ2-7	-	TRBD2	CASSLVLAGPYEQYF	TGTGCCAGCAGTTTAGTACTAGCGGGCCCCTACGAGCAGTACTTC
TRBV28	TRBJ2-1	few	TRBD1	CASITPGTGGQKNEQFF	TGTGCCAGCATCACACCCGGGACAGGGGGGCAAAAGAATGAGCAGTTCTTC
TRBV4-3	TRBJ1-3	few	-	CASSQDWGSGNTIYF	TGCGCCAGCAGCCAAGATTGGGGATCTGGAAACACCATATATTTT
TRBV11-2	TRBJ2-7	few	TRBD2	CASSPWTSGTYEQYF	TGTGCCAGCAGCCCCTGGACTAGCGGAACCTACGAGCAGTACTTC
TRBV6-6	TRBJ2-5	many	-	CASWDSRSQETQYF	TGTGCCAGCTGGGACTCGCGGTCCCAAGAGACCCAGTACTTC
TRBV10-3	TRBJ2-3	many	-	CAINDGGTDTQYF	TGTGCCATCAACGACGGAGGCACAGATACGCAGTATTTT
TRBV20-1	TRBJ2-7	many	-	CSARIRVSYEQYF	TGCAGTGCTAGGATCAGGGTCTCCTACGAGCAGTACTTC
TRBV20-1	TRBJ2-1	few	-	CSATRAGEQFF	TGCAGTGCTACCCGGGCGGGCGAGCAGTTCTTC
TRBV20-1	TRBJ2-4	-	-	CSVQGAPPAGDIQYF	TGCAGTGTTCAAGGAGCCCCGCCGGCCGGGGACATTCAGTACTTC
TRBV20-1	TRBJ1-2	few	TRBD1	CSAGGTGNGYTF	TGCAGTGCCGGTGGGACAGGGAATGGCTACACCTTC